A single sample is the source of the 29 T cell receptor beta chains below, sequenced in a study of blood T cells in healthy people across ages. Alongside a J-beta primer mix, a sample-barcoded 5' primer served in a second PCR lasting 7 to 11 cycles. TCRdb itself ran the 5' RACE reads through MiXCR, one entry per CDR3 protein. The data contain hundreds of thousands of distinct CDR3 sequences, under 30% of them seen just once; the ten biggest clones take up roughly 17%. Sequencing used blood. Receptors were obtained from an elderly woman in good health.

This clonotype was seen only a few times. J is TRBJ2-3 and V is TRBV7-2; D may be TRBD1 (6 bases). Germline-derived CDR1 and CDR2 are SGHTA and FQGNSA. The V end lost 4 bases, the J end lost 7 bases, and 12 bases lay between the germline ends. This CDR3 spans 13 amino acids. CDR3: CASSYRTENTQYF. DNA of the CDR3: TGTGCCAGCAGCTACCGGACAGAAAATACGCAGTATTTT.

The chain has TRBV6-5 and TRBJ1-2; the match to TRBD1 covers 7 bases. Germline CDR1 is MNHEY and CDR2 is SVGAGI. V was clipped by 4 bases and J by 4 bases; unmatched bases: 6. The CDR3 has 14 residues. For the CDR3, the DNA is TGTGCCAGCAGTTCAGAGACAGGGAGCTATGGCTACACCTTC. This sequence encodes CASSSETGSYGYTF.

The V gene is TRBV10-3, the J gene TRBJ1-1, with no clear D. The CDR3 loop spans 15 amino acids. Looked up from germline, CDR1 is ENHRY and CDR2 is SYGVKD. V lost 2 bases, J lost 5 bases, and 15 bases lay in between. This chain's CDR3 is CAISEGVLRGTEAFF. CDR3 bases: TGTGCCATCAGTGAGGGGGTCCTCCGGGGAACTGAAGCTTTCTTT.

This clonotype was detected ten times or more. The chain carries TRBV30 and TRBJ2-5; TRBD1 matches 9 bases. The CDR3 is made up of 13 amino acids. J gave up 4 bases and V 1 base, and 1 base lay outside the gene matches. Germline V gives CDR1 GTSNPN, CDR2 SVGIG (reference sequence). The CDR3 DNA is TGTGCCTGGAGTGGGGGACAGGGAGAGACCCAGTACTTC. Translating gives CAWSGGQGETQYF.

Of note for this clonotype: This sequence may be a read error, since a much larger clone differs from it by one base. The chain uses TRBV6-2 or TRBV6-3 and TRBJ2-7, with no clear D. Trimming pared 6 bases from V and 9 bases from J, leaving 21 bases between. Germline CDR1 is MNHEY and CDR2 is SVGEGT. CDR3 length: 14 amino acids. The CDR3 region is CASRSRLAMHAQYF. The CDR3 DNA reads as TGTGCCAGCAGATCCAGGCTGGCGATGCACGCGCAGTACTTC.

This clonotype was observed at least ten times. The chain uses TRBV7-9 and TRBJ2-1; 13 bases align to TRBD2. V trimming: 0 bases; J trimming: 4 bases; junction bases outside the gene matches: 6. The length of the CDR3 is 18 residues. Germline-derived CDR1 and CDR2 are SEHNR and FQNEAQ (reference sequence). Written as DNA, the CDR3 is TGTGCCAGCAGCTTAGCGGTGGGACTAGCGGGGAGTTACAATGAGCAGTTCTTC. This codes for CASSLAVGLAGSYNEQFF.

This clonotype showed up many times. In DNA form, the CDR3 reads TGTGCCAGCAGGAGATCAGATACGCAGTATTTT. The encoded protein is CASRRSDTQYF. The chain couples TRBV6-5 to TRBJ2-3; D call uncertain. CDR1 MNHEY and CDR2 SVGAGI come from the germline V gene. The V end lost 6 bases, the J end lost 4 bases, and 5 bases lay between the germline ends. The CDR3 spans 11 residues.

This clonotype was counted only a few times. This chain joins TRBV6-2 or TRBV6-3 and TRBJ2-3; TRBD2 aligns across 10 bases. V shed 2 bases and J 3 bases; nucleotides not matched to a gene: 2. The CDR3 is made up of 15 amino acids. Per germline, CDR1 MNHEY and CDR2 SVGEGT. The CDR3 loop reads CASSYVAGGTDTQYF. The CDR3 DNA sequence: TGTGCCAGCAGTTACGTAGCGGGGGGTACAGATACGCAGTATTTT.

Points on this clonotype: A much larger clone lies a single base off, so this may be a read error. In this CDR3 the conserved last residue, phenylalanine or tryptophan, is missing, so a read error is likely. The V gene is TRBV27, the J gene TRBJ2-3; 11 bases match TRBD1. The V and J ends lost 5 bases and 3 bases, in that order; junction bases with no gene match: 7. The CDR3 contains 16 residues. Germline V gene lookup returns CDR1 MNHEY and CDR2 SMNVEV (reference sequence). The CDR3 bases are TGTGCCAGCAGTCCCCTGGGACAGGGGGATACAGATACGCAGTATTTG. It encodes CASSPLGQGDTDTQYL.

This clonotype appeared many times. The chain employs TRBV10-3 and TRBJ2-1; 11 nucleotides agree with TRBD1. This CDR3 is built from 16 residues. The V gene end was trimmed by 0 bases and the J gene end by 5 bases; junction bases not matched to a gene: 3. Germline lookup yields CDR1 ENHRY and CDR2 SYGVKD. This CDR3 is CAISESRTGGNNEQFF. Written as DNA, the CDR3 is TGTGCCATCAGTGAGTCGAGGACAGGGGGCAACAATGAGCAGTTCTTC.

In regard to this clonotype: This may come from a read error, since a much larger clone is one base off. The V gene is TRBV24-1, the J gene TRBJ2-3; 7 nucleotides match TRBD1. The germline V gene encodes CDR1 KGHDR and CDR2 SFDVKD. This CDR3 is 17 amino acids long. Trimming took 4 bases from V and 3 from J; bases not matched to a gene: 12. In DNA form, the CDR3 reads TGTGCCACCAGTGACCCAACGCGACAGGGTAGTACAGATACGCAGTATTTT. Translation gives CATSDPTRQGSTDTQYF.

The sample holds many counts of this clonotype. The chain uses TRBV12-3 or TRBV12-4 and TRBJ1-2, with unresolved D. V lost 6 bases and J lost 2, with 16 bases in between. The CDR3 runs 15 residues. CDR3 nucleotides: TGTGCCAGCAGCCTTCGAAGTTCTACAAACTATGGCTACACCTTC. It yields the protein CASSLRSSTNYGYTF.

This clonotype was observed at least ten times. The V call is TRBV7-2, the J call TRBJ2-5, with 10 bases identical to TRBD1. Trimming removed 5 bases from V and 5 bases from J; junction bases left unmatched: 5. The CDR3 has 14 residues. Germline V gene sequence: CDR1 SGHTA, CDR2 FQGNSA. CDR3 coding DNA: TGTGCCAGCAGCCGGGACAGGGGTCCGGAGACCCAGTACTTC. The encoded protein is CASSRDRGPETQYF.

The table lists this clonotype with a few counts. The chain joins TRBV7-2 to TRBJ2-2, with 7 bases matching TRBD1. The CDR3 has 15 amino acids. Germline assignment: CDR1 SGHTA and CDR2 FQGNSA. Unmatched junction bases numbered 9, after V lost 5 bases and J lost 6 bases. CDR3: CASSGNRGRAGELFF. Written as DNA, the CDR3 is TGTGCCAGCAGCGGTAACAGGGGTCGGGCCGGGGAGCTGTTTTTT.

This clonotype was seen ten or more times. The chain joins TRBV20-1 to TRBJ2-3; weak D call: TRBD1 (5 bases). Germline assignment: CDR1 DFQATT and CDR2 SNEGSKA (reference sequence). CDR3 size: 14 residues. The V and J ends lost 5 bases and 0 bases respectively, with 12 bases between them. CDR3 DNA sequence: TGCAGTGCTGATACAGGTTTTAGCACAGATACGCAGTATTTT. Its translation is CSADTGFSTDTQYF.

This chain connects TRBV5-8 to TRBJ2-5; D is possibly TRBD1 or TRBD2 (5 bases each). The germline V gene encodes CDR1 SGHTS and CDR2 YDEGEE. The CDR3 sequence is 15 residues long. V was trimmed by 3 bases and J by 1 base, leaving 13 bases between them. The CDR3 spells CASSSRGAGQETQYF. The CDR3 DNA sequence: TGTGCCAGCAGCTCTCGAGGGGCGGGCCAAGAGACCCAGTACTTC.

Many counts were recorded for this clonotype. The chain recombines TRBV18 with TRBJ2-4; D is possibly TRBD2 (7 bases). Germline V lookup: CDR1 KGHSH, CDR2 LQKENI. V was clipped by 2 bases and J by 6 bases, with 14 bases between them. This CDR3 is 15 amino acids long. CDR3 in DNA: TGTGCCAGCTCACCAACGGGGGGCGCGGGAAACATTCAGTACTTC. This gives the protein CASSPTGGAGNIQYF.

This clonotype was detected many times. The rearrangement joins TRBV6-2 or TRBV6-3 to TRBJ2-1, with TRBD2 matching over 9 bases. This CDR3 spans 14 amino acids. The J segment lost 5 bases and the V segment lost 4 bases, leaving 3 bases of the junction unmatched. The germline CDR1 and CDR2 sequences are MNHEY and SVGEGT. Written as DNA, the CDR3 is TGTGCCAGCAGTTCCGCGGGGGGGAACAATGAGCAGTTCTTC. It yields the protein CASSSAGGNNEQFF.

This clonotype was observed a few times. The CDR3 region is CASSTDRVIAGGVTYEQYF. The CDR3 region has the DNA TGTGCCAGCAGCACAGACAGGGTAATAGCGGGGGGGGTGACCTACGAGCAGTACTTC. The V gene is TRBV7-2, the J gene TRBJ2-7; TRBD2 aligns across 11 bases. The CDR3 length is 19 residues. Germline V CDR1 and CDR2: SGHTA, FQGNSA. The V segment lost 5 bases and the J segment 2 bases; nucleotides outside the gene matches: 17.

With respect to this clonotype: This may arise from a read error, as a much more abundant clone is one base away. In DNA form, the CDR3 reads TGTGCCAGCAGTTTACCAGGGTCCAGCTCCTACGAGCAGTACTTC. Protein: CASSLPGSSSYEQYF. The chain combines TRBV28 with TRBJ2-7; weak D call: TRBD1 (5 bases). The ends were cut back, 2 bases at V and 0 bases at J, with 11 bases in the middle. The germline CDR1 and CDR2 sequences are MDHEN and SYDVKM. This CDR3 region has 15 residues.

The chain couples TRBV11-2 to TRBJ2-1; 12 bases line up with TRBD2. CDR1 and CDR2 from the germline V gene are SGHAT and FQNNGV. J gave up 9 bases and V 3 bases, and 6 bases lay outside the gene matches. The CDR3 is 15 residues long. In nucleotides, the CDR3 is TGTGCCAGCAGCTTGCTAGCGGGAGGGCCTGTTGAGCAGTTCTTC. Translation gives CASSLLAGGPVEQFF.

On this clonotype: An end of the junction differs from the germline gene, which may be a read error. The chain couples TRBV6-1 to TRBJ1-1; TRBD1 is a possible D gene (6 bases). This CDR3 is 14 amino acids long. Germline V gene lookup returns CDR1 MNHNS and CDR2 SASEGT. Written as DNA, the CDR3 is TGTGCCGGCAGTGAAGTTGGGACACGGATTGAAGCTTTCTTT. It codes for CAGSEVGTRIEAFF.

Ten or more counts support this clonotype. The V and J genes are TRBV11-2 and TRBJ2-7, with D tentatively TRBD1 (6 bases). This CDR3 comprises 12 residues. V was cut by 5 bases and J by 9 bases, with 14 bases left in between. Germline values: CDR1 SGHAT, CDR2 FQNNGV. The CDR3 region has the DNA TGTGCCAGCAGCACCACAGGGTTTCTGCAGTACTTC. Its translation: CASSTTGFLQYF.

This clonotype has more than one count but fewer than ten. The CDR3 reads CASSASLGGENQPQHF. The CDR3 DNA sequence: TGTGCCAGCAGCGCATCTCTCGGGGGGGAGAATCAGCCCCAGCATTTT. The chain couples TRBV7-8 to TRBJ1-5; possibly TRBD1 for D (5 bases). V was pared by 5 bases and J by 4 bases, with 18 bases between. Germline CDR1 is SGHVS and CDR2 is FQNEAQ. The CDR3 contains 16 residues.

The chain carries TRBV19 and TRBJ2-1; 12 bases match TRBD2. This CDR3 comprises 17 residues. The germline V gene has CDR1 LNHDA and CDR2 SQIVND (reference sequence). V shed 5 bases, J shed 0 bases, and the junction held 5 bases outside the gene matches. The CDR3 loop is CASSDSSGGASYNEQFF. The CDR3 nucleotides are TGTGCCAGTAGTGATTCTAGCGGGGGGGCCTCCTACAATGAGCAGTTCTTC.

This clonotype was counted many times. The chain links TRBV7-2 to TRBJ1-2; D call uncertain. The CDR3 consists of 15 residues. Germline V gene data show CDR1 as SGHTA and CDR2 as FQGNSA. V shed 1 base and J shed 2 bases, with 11 bases lying between them. The CDR3 loop reads CASSLDPGVNYGYTF. Written as DNA, the CDR3 is TGTGCCAGCAGCTTAGATCCAGGAGTCAACTATGGCTACACCTTC.

This clonotype was counted at least ten times. The chain uses TRBV20-1 and TRBJ1-5; 7 positions match TRBD1. Trimming at V came to 7 bases and at J to 4 bases, leaving 7 bases not matched to a gene. The CDR3 covers 13 residues. Germline-derived CDR1 and CDR2 are DFQATT and SNEGSKA (reference sequence). Here the CDR3 DNA reads TGCAGTGTCGTACAGGGGATTAATCAGCCCCAGCATTTT. The encoded protein is CSVVQGINQPQHF.

On this clonotype itself: A read error is possible here, since a much larger clone lies one base away. V usage is TRBV20-1 and J usage is TRBJ2-1, with 10 bases fitting TRBD2. The CDR3 spans 13 residues. Losses at the gene ends were 0 bases for V and 14 bases for J; bases not matched to a gene: 7. Germline V lookup: CDR1 DFQATT, CDR2 SNEGSKA (reference sequence). CDR3 sequence reads: CSARDSSGGAEFF. The CDR3 region has the DNA TGCAGTGCTAGAGATTCCAGCGGGGGGGCCGAGTTCTTC.

This clonotype was observed many times. The rearrangement joins TRBV7-2 to TRBJ1-4, with TRBD1 matching 10 bases. The CDR3 contains 15 residues. Germline CDR1 reads SGHTA; CDR2 reads FQGNSA. V shed 1 base, J shed 7 bases, and the junction held 3 bases outside the gene matches. The CDR3 protein is CASSLVRTGGEKLFF. CDR3 bases: TGTGCCAGCAGCTTAGTTCGGACAGGGGGTGAAAAACTGTTTTTT.